This T cell receptor beta chain comes out of a study of regulatory T cells in long-lasting Graves disease. This clonotype has ten or more counts. CDR3 regions were amplified by Arm-PCR using iRepertoire HTBI primers to build TCR beta libraries. TCRdb reprocessed the multiplex PCR reads via MiXCR and lists one record per CDR3 protein. This table has around 450,000 distinct CDR3 sequences, 16% appearing once. The time point is: newly diagnosed GD, antithyroid drugs for less than 3 months. PBMC RNA was the source of the TCR library. The germline V gene encodes CDR1 SNHLY and CDR2 FYNNEI. J was trimmed by 5 bases and V by 10 bases; bases with no gene match: 8. This CDR3 spans 12 amino acids. Another study also made use of these data, one on T cells in Graves' hyperthyroidism and ophthalmopathy. This second report adds: Recently diagnosed hyperthyroidism of less than 2 months' duration affected patients aged 18 to 65.

Sequences were derived from peripheral blood mononuclear cells (PBMCs), sampled at new diagnosis, from a patient treated with antithyroid drugs. The source is a man aged 40-50 years with Graves disease. V and J are TRBV2 and TRBJ2-7; 7 bases are shared with TRBD1. In DNA form, the CDR3 reads TGTGCCATAGTAAGGGGGCGCAACGAGCAGTACTTC. Translated: CAIVRGRNEQYF.